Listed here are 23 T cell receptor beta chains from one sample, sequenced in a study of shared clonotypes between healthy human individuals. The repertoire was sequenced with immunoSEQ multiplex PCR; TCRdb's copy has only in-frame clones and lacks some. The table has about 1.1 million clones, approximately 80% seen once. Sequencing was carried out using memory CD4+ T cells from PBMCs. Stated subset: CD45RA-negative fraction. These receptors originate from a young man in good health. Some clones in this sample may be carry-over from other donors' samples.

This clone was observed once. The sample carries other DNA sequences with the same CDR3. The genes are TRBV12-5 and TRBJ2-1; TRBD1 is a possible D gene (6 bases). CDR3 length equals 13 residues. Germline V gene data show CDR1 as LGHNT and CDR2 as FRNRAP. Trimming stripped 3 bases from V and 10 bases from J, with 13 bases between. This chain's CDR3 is CASGLAGGREQFF. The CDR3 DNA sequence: TGTGCTAGTGGTTTAGCTGGGGGCAGGGAGCAGTTCTTC.

The CDR3: CASSFRTSGHNEQFF. The CDR3 DNA sequence: TGTGCCAGCAGCTTTCGGACTAGCGGCCACAATGAGCAGTTCTTC. The chain combines TRBV5-4 with TRBJ2-1; 10 bases fit TRBD2. CDR1 is SGHNT and CDR2 is YYREEE in the germline V gene (reference sequence). The V gene end was trimmed by 2 bases and the J gene end by 5 bases; junction bases not matched to a gene: 4. This CDR3 has 15 residues.

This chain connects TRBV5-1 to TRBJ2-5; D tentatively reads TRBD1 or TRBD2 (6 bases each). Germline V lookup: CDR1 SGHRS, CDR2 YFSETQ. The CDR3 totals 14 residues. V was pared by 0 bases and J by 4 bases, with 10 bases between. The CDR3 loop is CASSLGGALETQYF. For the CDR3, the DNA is TGCGCCAGCAGCTTGGGGGGGGCTCTAGAGACCCAGTACTTC.

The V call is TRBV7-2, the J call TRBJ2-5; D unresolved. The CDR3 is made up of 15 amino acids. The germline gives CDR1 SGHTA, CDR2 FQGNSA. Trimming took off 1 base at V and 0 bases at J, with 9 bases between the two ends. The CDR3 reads CASSLGLWDQETQYF. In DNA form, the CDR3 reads TGTGCCAGCAGCTTAGGTTTGTGGGACCAAGAGACCCAGTACTTC.

The CDR3 DNA reads TGTGCCAGCAGTCCCGGGACTAGCGTGGATACGCAGTATTTT. Translating gives CASSPGTSVDTQYF. This chain uses TRBV28 with TRBJ2-3, with 10 bases matching TRBD2. The V segment lost 5 bases and the J segment 6 bases; nucleotides outside the gene matches: 5. The CDR3 covers 14 residues. Germline values: CDR1 MDHEN, CDR2 SYDVKM.

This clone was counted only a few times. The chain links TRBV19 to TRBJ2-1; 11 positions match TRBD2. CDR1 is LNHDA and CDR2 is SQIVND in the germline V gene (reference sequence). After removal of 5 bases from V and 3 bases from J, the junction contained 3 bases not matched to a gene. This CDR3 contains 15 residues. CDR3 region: CASSSLAGVYNEQFF. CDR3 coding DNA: TGTGCCAGTAGTTCACTAGCGGGAGTCTACAATGAGCAGTTCTTC.

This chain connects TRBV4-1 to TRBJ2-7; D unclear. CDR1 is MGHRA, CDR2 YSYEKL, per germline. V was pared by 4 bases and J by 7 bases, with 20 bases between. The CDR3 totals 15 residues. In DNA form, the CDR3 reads TGCGCCAGCAGCCGGCCCGACGGCAGAGTACGGGAGCAGTACTTC. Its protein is CASSRPDGRVREQYF.

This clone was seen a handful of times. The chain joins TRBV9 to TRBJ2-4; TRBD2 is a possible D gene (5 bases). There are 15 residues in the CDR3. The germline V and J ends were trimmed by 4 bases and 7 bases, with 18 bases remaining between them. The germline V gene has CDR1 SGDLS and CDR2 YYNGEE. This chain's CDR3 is CASSFMPARGNIQYF. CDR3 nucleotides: TGTGCCAGCAGCTTCATGCCGGCCAGAGGGAACATTCAGTACTTC.

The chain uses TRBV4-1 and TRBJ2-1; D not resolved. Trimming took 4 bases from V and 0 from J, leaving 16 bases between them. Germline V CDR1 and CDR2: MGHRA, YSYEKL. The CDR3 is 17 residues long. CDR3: CASSRPWAASSYNEQFF. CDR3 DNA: TGCGCCAGCAGCCGCCCGTGGGCGGCCAGCTCCTACAATGAGCAGTTCTTC.

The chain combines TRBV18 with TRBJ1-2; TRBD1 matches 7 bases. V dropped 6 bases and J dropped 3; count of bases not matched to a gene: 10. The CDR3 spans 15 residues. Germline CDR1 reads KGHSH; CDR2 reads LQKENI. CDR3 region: CASSLTGTDHYGYTF. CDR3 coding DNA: TGTGCCAGCTCCCTTACCGGGACAGACCACTATGGCTACACCTTC.

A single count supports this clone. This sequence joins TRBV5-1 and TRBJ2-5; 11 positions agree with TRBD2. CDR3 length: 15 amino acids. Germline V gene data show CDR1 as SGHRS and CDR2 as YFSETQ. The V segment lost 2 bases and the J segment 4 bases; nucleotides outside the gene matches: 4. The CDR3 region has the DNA TGCGCCAGCAGCTTTAGCGGGAGGGACGGAGAGACCCAGTACTTC. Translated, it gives CASSFSGRDGETQYF.

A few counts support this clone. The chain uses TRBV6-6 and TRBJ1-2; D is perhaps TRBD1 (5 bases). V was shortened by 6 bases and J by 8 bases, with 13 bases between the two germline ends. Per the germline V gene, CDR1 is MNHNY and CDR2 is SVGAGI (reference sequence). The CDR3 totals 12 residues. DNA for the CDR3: TGTGCCAGCAGCACCGGGACGACCGGCTACACCTTC. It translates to CASSTGTTGYTF.

This CDR3 is CASSTRLAGIGELFF. In nucleotides, the CDR3 is TGTGCCAGTAGTACACGACTAGCGGGAATCGGGGAGCTGTTTTTT. The V and J genes are TRBV19 and TRBJ2-2; 11 nucleotides match TRBD2. Looked up from germline, CDR1 is LNHDA and CDR2 is SQIVND (reference sequence). The CDR3 covers 15 residues. With 4 bases clipped from V and 7 bases from J, the junction kept 5 bases outside the gene matches.

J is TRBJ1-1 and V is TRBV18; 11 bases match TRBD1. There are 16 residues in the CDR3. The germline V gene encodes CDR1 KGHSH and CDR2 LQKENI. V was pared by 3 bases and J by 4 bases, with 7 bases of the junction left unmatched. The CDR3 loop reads CASSPGQGAFSTEAFF. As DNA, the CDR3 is TGTGCCAGCTCACCCGGACAGGGGGCTTTCAGCACTGAAGCTTTCTTT.

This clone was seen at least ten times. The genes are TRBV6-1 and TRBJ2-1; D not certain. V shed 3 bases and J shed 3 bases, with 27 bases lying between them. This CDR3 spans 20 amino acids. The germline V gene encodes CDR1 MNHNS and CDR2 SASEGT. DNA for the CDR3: TGTGCCAGCAGTGAGGTTGGCAATAGAATAAGCCCAAGACTCTACAATGAGCAGTTCTTC. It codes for CASSEVGNRISPRLYNEQFF.

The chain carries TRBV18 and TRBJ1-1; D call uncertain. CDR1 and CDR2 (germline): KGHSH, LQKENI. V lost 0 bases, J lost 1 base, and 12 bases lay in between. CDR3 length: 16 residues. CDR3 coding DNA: TGTGCCAGCTCACCACCGTTGGGGTCTGGGAACACTGAAGCTTTCTTT. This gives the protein CASSPPLGSGNTEAFF.

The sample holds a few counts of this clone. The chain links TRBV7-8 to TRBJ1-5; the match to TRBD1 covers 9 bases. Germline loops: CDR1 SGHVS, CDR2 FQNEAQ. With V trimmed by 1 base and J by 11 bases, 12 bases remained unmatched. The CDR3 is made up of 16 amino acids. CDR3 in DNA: TGTGCCAGCAGCTTAGTCACAGGGGGCGATAGCTCGGCCCAGCATTTT. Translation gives CASSLVTGGDSSAQHF.

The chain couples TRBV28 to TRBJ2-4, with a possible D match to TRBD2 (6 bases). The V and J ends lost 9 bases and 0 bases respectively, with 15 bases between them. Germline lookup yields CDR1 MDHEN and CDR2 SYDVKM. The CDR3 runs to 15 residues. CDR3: CASGIADLAKNIQYF. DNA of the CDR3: TGTGCCAGTGGAATAGCGGATCTAGCCAAAAACATTCAGTACTTC.

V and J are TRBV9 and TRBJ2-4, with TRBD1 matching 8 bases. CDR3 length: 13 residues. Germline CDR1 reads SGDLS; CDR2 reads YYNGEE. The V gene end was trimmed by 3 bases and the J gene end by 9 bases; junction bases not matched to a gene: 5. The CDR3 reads CASSGLTGGIQYF. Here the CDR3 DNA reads TGTGCCAGCAGCGGGCTAACAGGGGGCATTCAGTACTTC.

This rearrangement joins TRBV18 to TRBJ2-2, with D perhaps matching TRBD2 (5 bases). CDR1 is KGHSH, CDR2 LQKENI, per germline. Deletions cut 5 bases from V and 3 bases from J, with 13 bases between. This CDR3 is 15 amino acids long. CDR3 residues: CASSSSQRDTGELFF. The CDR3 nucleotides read TGTGCCAGCTCATCCTCACAGAGGGACACCGGGGAGCTGTTTTTT.

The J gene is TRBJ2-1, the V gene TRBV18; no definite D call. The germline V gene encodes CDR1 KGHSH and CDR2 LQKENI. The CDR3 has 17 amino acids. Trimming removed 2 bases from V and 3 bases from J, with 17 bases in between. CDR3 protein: CASSPSVGANLYNEQFF. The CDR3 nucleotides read TGTGCCAGCTCACCATCGGTCGGCGCGAACCTCTACAATGAGCAGTTCTTC.

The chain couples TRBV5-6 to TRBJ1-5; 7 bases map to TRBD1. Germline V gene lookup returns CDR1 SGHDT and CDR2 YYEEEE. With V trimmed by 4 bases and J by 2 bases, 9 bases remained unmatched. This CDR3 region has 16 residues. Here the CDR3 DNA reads TGTGCCAGCAGCGTGTACAGGGGAGCGGGCAATCAGCCCCAGCATTTT. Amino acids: CASSVYRGAGNQPQHF.

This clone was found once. Written as DNA, the CDR3 is TGCGCCAGCAGCCGGCACAATGAGCAGTTCTTC. Its protein product is CASSRHNEQFF. The chain links TRBV4-1 to TRBJ2-1, with no clear D. The V gene lost 4 bases and the J gene lost 5 bases, with 3 bases spanning the gap. The CDR3 is 11 amino acids. Germline values: CDR1 MGHRA, CDR2 YSYEKL.